These 27 T cell receptor beta chains originate from one sample sequenced in a study of T cell clones after liver transplantation. Assay used: immunoSEQ multiplex PCR; TCRdb lists only in-frame clones, some missing. This sample has some 60,000 clones, with 70% found just once. Sequencing used CD4+ T cells from blood, obtained at the approximately 15-month timepoint. The receptors come from a human patient who received a liver transplant. The T cells may come from the graft donor.

The chain employs TRBV6-1 and TRBJ2-5; D gene uncertain. The CDR3 sequence is 12 residues long. In germline, CDR1 is MNHNS, CDR2 SASEGT. V dropped 3 bases and J dropped 3 bases, with 5 bases sitting between them. The CDR3 sequence: CASSDSEETQYF. Written as DNA, the CDR3 is TGTGCCAGCAGTGATTCCGAAGAGACCCAGTACTTC.

The chain joins TRBV29-1 to TRBJ2-1; a possible D gene is TRBD2 (7 bases). V lost 6 bases and J 5 bases, leaving 20 bases between the germline ends. CDR3 length equals 15 residues. The germline gives CDR1 SQVTM, CDR2 ANQGSEA. The CDR3 reads CSVAIGGGGNNEQFF. DNA of the CDR3: TGCAGCGTGGCCATCGGGGGCGGGGGAAACAATGAGCAGTTCTTC.

The chain carries TRBV7-7 and TRBJ1-3, with no clear D. The V end was cut by 1 base, the J end by 9 bases, with 10 bases between. The CDR3 runs 13 residues. Germline lookup yields CDR1 SSHAT and CDR2 FNYEAQ (reference sequence). The CDR3 region is CASSLGRTSTIYF. The DNA for the CDR3 is TGTGCCAGCAGCTTAGGCAGGACTAGCACCATATATTTT.

The chain employs TRBV5-1 and TRBJ2-3, with D possibly TRBD1 on 5 matching bases. The CDR3 contains 14 residues. The germline V gene encodes CDR1 SGHRS and CDR2 YFSETQ. V gave up 4 bases and J gave up 2 bases, with 11 bases separating them. CDR3 region: CASSAQVPTDTQYF. The CDR3 nucleotides read TGCGCCAGCAGCGCACAGGTCCCCACAGATACGCAGTATTTT.

This clone was recorded a few times. This rearrangement joins TRBV5-4 to TRBJ2-6; TRBD2 matches at 8 bases. The V gene's germline CDR1 is SGHNT and CDR2 YYREEE (reference sequence). The V segment lost 0 bases and the J segment 1 base; nucleotides outside the gene matches: 3. The CDR3 contains 17 residues. The CDR3 nucleotides are TGTGCCAGCAGCTTGGCGGGCGGGGGGTCTGGGGCCAACGTCCTGACTTTC. This sequence encodes CASSLAGGGSGANVLTF.

The chain has TRBV19 and TRBJ1-4; D is unresolved. The CDR3 is 15 residues long. Per the germline V gene, CDR1 is LNHDA and CDR2 is SQIVND (reference sequence). Trimming removed 7 bases from V and 2 bases from J, with 14 bases in between. The CDR3, as DNA: TGTGCCAGTAACCCCGAACCTCGGACTAATGAAAAACTGTTTTTT. It translates to CASNPEPRTNEKLFF.

The V call is TRBV7-9, the J call TRBJ2-3; tentatively, D is TRBD2 (5 bases). There are 14 residues in the CDR3. V was cut by 5 bases and J by 2 bases, with 11 bases left in between. In germline, CDR1 is SEHNR, CDR2 FQNEAQ (reference sequence). CDR3 protein: CASSPEGTTDTQYF. CDR3 DNA: TGTGCCAGCAGCCCAGAGGGCACCACAGATACGCAGTATTTT.

This clone was counted between two and nine times. This chain links TRBV5-1 with TRBJ2-5, with TRBD2 matching 11 bases. The CDR3 totals 16 residues. Germline V gene lookup returns CDR1 SGHRS and CDR2 YFSETQ. V lost 0 bases and J lost 2; bases outside the gene matches: 3. The CDR3: CASSLDTSGGQETQYF. The CDR3 DNA reads as TGCGCCAGCAGCTTGGATACTAGCGGGGGACAAGAGACCCAGTACTTC.

The chain uses TRBV11-3 and TRBJ2-1; 13 nucleotides align to TRBD2. CDR3 size: 15 residues. Germline values: CDR1 SGHNT, CDR2 YENEEA. J was trimmed by 6 bases and V by 1 base; bases with no gene match: 0. DNA of the CDR3: TGTGCCAGCAGCTTAGGGACTAGCGGGAGCAATGAGCAGTTCTTC. The encoded protein is CASSLGTSGSNEQFF.

This clone turned up a few times. The chain combines TRBV6-1 with TRBJ1-6; possible D gene TRBD1, 5 bases. With 6 bases removed from V and 5 bases from J, the gap between germline ends came to 11 bases. Germline V gives CDR1 MNHNS, CDR2 SASEGT. The CDR3 length is 14 residues. The CDR3 spells CASSPGTHNSPLHF. In nucleotides, the CDR3 is TGTGCCAGCAGCCCGGGGACCCATAATTCACCCCTCCACTTT.

There are a few counts of this clone. The chain has TRBV5-1 and TRBJ2-5; 7 bases match TRBD1. CDR3 size: 15 residues. The germline gives CDR1 SGHRS, CDR2 YFSETQ. The J segment lost 4 bases and the V segment lost 1 base, leaving 7 bases of the junction unmatched. The CDR3 DNA follows: TGCGCCAGCAGCTTGCGACAGGGAACGCGAGAGACCCAGTACTTC. This gives the protein CASSLRQGTRETQYF.

This clone was counted a few times. This chain links TRBV4-3 with TRBJ2-5; TRBD1 agrees at 8 bases. Trimming took 0 bases from V and 5 from J; bases not matched to a gene: 8. Germline CDR1 reads LGHNA; CDR2 reads YSLEER. The CDR3 sequence is 16 residues long. The chain's CDR3 is CASSQELQGAGETQYF. DNA for the CDR3: TGCGCCAGCAGCCAAGAGTTGCAGGGGGCGGGGGAGACCCAGTACTTC.

The chain combines TRBV6-1 with TRBJ1-4; 9 nucleotides match TRBD1. There are 14 residues in the CDR3. Germline V gene lookup returns CDR1 MNHNS and CDR2 SASEGT. Unmatched junction bases numbered 9, after V lost 6 bases and J lost 10 bases. The CDR3 protein is CASRDRGRDGKLFF. The CDR3 DNA is TGTGCCAGCAGGGACAGGGGTCGCGATGGAAAACTGTTTTTT.

V gene TRBV28 combines with J gene TRBJ2-4; D possibly corresponds to TRBD1 (5 bases). The CDR3 extends over 15 amino acids. The V gene lost 4 bases and the J gene lost 7 bases, with 17 bases spanning the gap. The V gene's germline CDR1 is MDHEN and CDR2 SYDVKM. CDR3 nucleotide sequence: TGTGCCAGCAGTTCCCGACAGTTGGGTGGGAACATTCAGTACTTC. This translates into CASSSRQLGGNIQYF.

This chain links TRBV27 with TRBJ2-7, with no clear D. V dropped 4 bases and J dropped 0 bases, with 10 bases sitting between them. CDR1 and CDR2 (germline): MNHEY, SMNVEV (reference sequence). This CDR3 is built from 14 residues. CDR3 region: CASSSVLGSYEQYV. The CDR3 region has the DNA TGTGCCAGCAGTTCCGTATTGGGCTCCTACGAGCAGTACGTC.

This clone has at least ten counts. The CDR3 nucleotides are TGTGCCAGCAGTTACGGCGGGGCCGGTGCCTACGAGCAGTACTTC. The encoded protein is CASSYGGAGAYEQYF. The chain uses TRBV6-5 and TRBJ2-7; perhaps TRBD2 as D (6 bases). Germline V CDR1 and CDR2: MNHEY, SVGAGI. This CDR3 comprises 15 residues. Trimming removed 2 bases from V and 2 bases from J, with 13 bases in between.

This chain links TRBV11-2 with TRBJ1-1, with 7 bases fitting TRBD1. The length of the CDR3 is 13 residues. Germline V CDR1 and CDR2: SGHAT, FQNNGV. V lost 0 bases and J lost 7; bases outside the gene matches: 2. CDR3 sequence: CASSLDRDSEAFF. DNA of the CDR3: TGTGCCAGCAGCTTAGATCGGGACAGTGAAGCTTTCTTT.

This clone came up a few times. This rearrangement joins TRBV9 to TRBJ1-1; no clear D. CDR1 SGDLS and CDR2 YYNGEE come from the germline V gene. V lost 4 bases and J lost 3, with 19 bases in between. The CDR3 has 16 amino acids. CDR3 sequence reads: CASSLLRRTDYTEAFF. DNA of the CDR3: TGTGCCAGCAGCCTACTACGACGGACGGATTACACTGAAGCTTTCTTT.

This chain joins TRBV6-6 and TRBJ2-5, with 13 bases that match TRBD2. Trimming cost V 4 bases and J 3 bases; bases outside gene matches: 2. The length of the CDR3 is 15 residues. Germline CDR1 MNHNY, CDR2 SVGAGI (reference sequence). The CDR3 sequence is CASSLGTSGEETQYF. CDR3 in DNA: TGTGCCAGCAGTTTAGGGACTAGCGGGGAAGAGACCCAGTACTTC.

The chain uses TRBV5-1 and TRBJ2-1, with 7 bases aligning to TRBD2. The CDR3 runs to 15 residues. Germline lookup yields CDR1 SGHRS and CDR2 YFSETQ. The V segment lost 6 bases and the J segment 6 bases; nucleotides outside the gene matches: 12. The chain's CDR3 is CASTSRGLDGNEQFF. The CDR3 region has the DNA TGCGCCAGCACCTCCCGTGGACTAGACGGCAATGAGCAGTTCTTC.

The rearrangement uses TRBV6-5 and TRBJ2-1; 8 bases map to TRBD2. CDR1 and CDR2 from the germline V gene are MNHEY and SVGAGI. The CDR3 loop spans 15 amino acids. J gave up 4 bases and V 2 bases, and 4 bases lay outside the gene matches. This CDR3 is CASSYAGGLYNEQFF. The DNA of the CDR3 is TGTGCCAGCAGTTACGCGGGGGGACTTTACAATGAGCAGTTCTTC.

The chain carries TRBV7-7 and TRBJ2-1, with TRBD2 matching over 9 bases. The CDR3 sequence is 15 residues long. Unmatched junction bases numbered 3, after V lost 1 base and J lost 5 bases. CDR1 is SSHAT and CDR2 is FNYEAQ in the germline V gene (reference sequence). The CDR3 nucleotides read TGTGCCAGCAGCTTAGGTAGCGGGGGAAACAATGAGCAGTTCTTC. Translation gives CASSLGSGGNNEQFF. Filled out from reference TRBV7-7 and TRBJ2-1, the complete variable domain reads GAGVSQSPRYKVTKRGQDVTLRCDPISSHATLYWYQQALGQGPEFLTYFNYEAQPDKSGLPSDRFSAERPEGSISTLTIQRTEQRDSAMYRCASSLGSGGNNEQFFGPGTRLTVL.

The chain carries TRBV14 and TRBJ1-2; D unclear. Per germline, CDR1 SGHDN and CDR2 FVKESK. CDR3 size: 15 residues. The V gene lost 1 base and the J gene lost 4 bases, with 13 bases spanning the gap. The DNA of the CDR3 is TGTGCCAGCAGCCAAGCGGTAGGGCCTGGCTATGGCTACACCTTC. The encoded protein is CASSQAVGPGYGYTF.

The CDR3 reads CASSLLLTSGKQETQYF. The DNA for the CDR3 is TGCGCCAGCAGCTTGTTGCTGACTAGCGGGAAACAAGAGACCCAGTACTTC. The V and J genes are TRBV5-1 and TRBJ2-5, with TRBD2 matching 11 bases. CDR1 is SGHRS, CDR2 YFSETQ, per germline. V lost 1 base and J lost 2; bases outside the gene matches: 7. This CDR3 has 17 residues.

This clone appeared a few times. The chain carries TRBV19 and TRBJ2-6, with 8 bases identical to TRBD1. CDR3 length: 17 amino acids. Germline V gene sequence: CDR1 LNHDA, CDR2 SQIVND (reference sequence). J gave up 0 bases and V 11 bases, and 12 bases lay outside the gene matches. Here the CDR3 reads CASQSGTGVSGANVLTF. CDR3 in DNA: TGTGCCTCACAATCCGGGACAGGAGTCTCTGGGGCCAACGTCCTGACTTTC.

This sequence joins TRBV19 and TRBJ2-7; TRBD2 matches at 9 bases. Germline loops: CDR1 LNHDA, CDR2 SQIVND (reference sequence). The CDR3 sequence is 14 residues long. Losses at the gene ends were 6 bases for V and 5 bases for J; bases not matched to a gene: 8. The CDR3 DNA is TGTGCCAGTAGGAGGCGGGAGGGCCGGAACGAGCAGTACGTC. Translation: CASRRREGRNEQYV.

The V gene is TRBV11-3, the J gene TRBJ2-1; 7 bases align to TRBD1. Germline lookup yields CDR1 SGHNT and CDR2 YENEEA. V dropped 0 bases and J dropped 7; count of bases not matched to a gene: 3. The CDR3 totals 14 residues. The CDR3 loop reads CASSLDGTANEQFF. CDR3 nucleotides: TGTGCCAGCAGCTTAGATGGGACAGCTAATGAGCAGTTCTTC.